This T cell receptor (beta chain) was profiled in a study of cytomegalovirus exposure and HLA in healthy donors. Comments on this clone: Antigen unknown.

The germline V gene has CDR1 SGDLS and CDR2 YYNGEE. V lost 4 bases, J lost 8 bases, and 18 bases lay in between. This CDR3 has 14 residues. Overall study results and limits: Later analysis showed most CMV-associated TCR beta chains appearing HLA-restricted. About 90% or about 30% of the time was how often most TCR beta V segments were productive, according to an earlier analysis.

With 60 Vbeta and 13 Jbeta primers, the PCR was carried out. Authors' methods: A later analysis tallied about 80 million unique TCR beta chains, 9.5 million to 14 million of them shared. Data came from immunoSEQ multiplex PCR; TCRdb stores just in-frame clones and leaves some out. V and J calls and clone size are given by that table; D and trimming were obtained from the DNA. This specimen shows 130,000 or so clones; the ten leading clones hold 2% to 2.5%. Sequenced material: PBMCs. The J gene is TRBJ1-1, the V gene TRBV9; D not resolved. The TCR sequence derives from a young woman in good health and CMV-seronegative. The CDR3 DNA sequence: TGTGCCAGCAGCTCAAAAGCATTGGGCTCCGAAGCTTTCTTT. Translating it yields CASSSKALGSEAFF.